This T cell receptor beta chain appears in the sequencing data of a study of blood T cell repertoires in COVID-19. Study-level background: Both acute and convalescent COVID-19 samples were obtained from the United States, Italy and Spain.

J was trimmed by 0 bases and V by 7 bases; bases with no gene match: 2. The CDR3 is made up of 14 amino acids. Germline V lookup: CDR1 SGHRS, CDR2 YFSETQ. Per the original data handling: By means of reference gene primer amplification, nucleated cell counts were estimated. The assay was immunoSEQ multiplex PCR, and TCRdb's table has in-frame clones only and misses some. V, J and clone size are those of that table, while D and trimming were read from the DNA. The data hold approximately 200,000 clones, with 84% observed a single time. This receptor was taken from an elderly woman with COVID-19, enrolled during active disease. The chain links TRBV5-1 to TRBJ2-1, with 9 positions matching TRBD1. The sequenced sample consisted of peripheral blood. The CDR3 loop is CASLGQGSYNEQFF. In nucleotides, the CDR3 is TGCGCCAGCTTGGGACAGGGCTCCTACAATGAGCAGTTCTTC.